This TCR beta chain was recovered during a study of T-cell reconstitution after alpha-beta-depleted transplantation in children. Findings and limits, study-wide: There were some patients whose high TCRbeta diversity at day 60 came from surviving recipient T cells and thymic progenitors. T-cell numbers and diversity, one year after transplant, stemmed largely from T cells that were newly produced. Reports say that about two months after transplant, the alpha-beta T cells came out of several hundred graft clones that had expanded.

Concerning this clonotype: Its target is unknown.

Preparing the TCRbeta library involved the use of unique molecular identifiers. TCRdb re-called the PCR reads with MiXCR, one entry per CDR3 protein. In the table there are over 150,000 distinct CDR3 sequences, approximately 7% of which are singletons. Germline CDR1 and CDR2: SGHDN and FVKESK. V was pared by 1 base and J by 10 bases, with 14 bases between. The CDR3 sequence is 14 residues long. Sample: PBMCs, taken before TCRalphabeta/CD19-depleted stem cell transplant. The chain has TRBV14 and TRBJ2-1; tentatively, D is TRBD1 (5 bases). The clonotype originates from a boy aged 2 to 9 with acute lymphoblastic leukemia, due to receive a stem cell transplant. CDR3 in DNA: TGTGCCAGCAGCCAAGGTGCAGGGTTGGGGGAGCAGTTCTTC. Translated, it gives CASSQGAGLGEQFF.